The text below deals with one T cell receptor (beta chain). Its antigen is unknown. Assay used: immunoSEQ multiplex PCR; TCRdb lists only in-frame clones, some missing. This sample has some 69,000 clones, with about nine tenths found just once. The CDR3 has 13 amino acids. The germline gives CDR1 MNHNS, CDR2 SASEGT. Trimming left V 6 bases short and J 1 base short, with 7 bases between. The source of the sample is a study of OX40 agonist ivuxolimab in advanced cancers. Study-wide background: Recorded diagnoses for dose-escalation patients were hepatocellular carcinoma, melanoma, renal cell or head and neck cancer. Prior anti-PD-1, anti-PD-L1 or anti-CTLA-4 therapy was allowed; over 30% had some. Whole-study results and caveats: There was clonal expansion of CD4+ and CD8+ blood T cells by week 6 at 0.1 to 3.0 mg/kg.

The sequencing used CD4+ or CD8+ T cells sorted from blood, collected in a trial of the OX40 agonist ivuxolimab. The rearrangement links TRBV6-1 to TRBJ2-4; D tentatively reads TRBD1 or TRBD2 (6 bases each). The origin of this receptor is an adult with an advanced solid tumor such as melanoma, head and neck, liver or kidney cancer. Here the CDR3 DNA reads TGTGCCAGCAGAGGGGGGGCCAAAAACATTCAGTACTTC. It is translated as CASRGGAKNIQYF.